The present T cell receptor beta chain was sequenced within a study of T cell therapy after organ transplantation (dated by TCRdb to about 2019). Some background on the complete study: Therapy products were autologous CMV-specific T cells expanded in vitro for about 2 weeks with a peptide pool of 30 HLA class I and II CMV epitopes. Patients were given up to 6 doses of T cells at 2-week intervals and were followed for 25 to 30 weeks after finishing therapy. Among the roughly 10 patients, eight were classed as clinical responders, while two were classed as nonresponders. A median of 1.92 x 10^8 CMV-specific T cells was administered to patients across 2 to 6 intravenous infusions. Short-term post-therapy blood samples were collected 4 to 8 weeks after completion of therapy. A follow-up TRBV repertoire analysis was performed on an open-label phase I trial of autologous CMV-specific adoptive T cell therapy in solid-organ transplant recipients. Of the ten or so patients, only seven or eight had long-term post-therapy samples available.

A word on this clone: The antigen it binds to is not known. Per-base quality was not reported, and no clone a single base away is much larger than it.

Sample time point, as interpreted from the label and publication: 4-8 weeks after completion of therapy. The patients had received solid-organ transplants and had cytomegalovirus that was drug-resistant/recurrent. Roughly 10 of the trial participants were picked for repertoire analysis depending on whether post-therapy peripheral blood mononuclear cells were available. Viable CD3+CD8+CD4- lymphocytes were sorted from PBMCs on a BD FACSAria III. The Qiagen DNeasy Kit was used to extract genomic DNA from the sorted cells. Inclusive of the bounding cysteine and phenylalanine, the CDR3 is 13 residues long. The only DNA kept is the CDR3, 39 bases in frame from the first base. V was cut back by 2 bases and J by 6 bases, leaving a gap of 9 bases between them. CDR1 and CDR2 are drawn from the germline V gene: SGHAT, FQNNGV. TRB CDR3 regions were amplified from genomic DNA with the immunoSEQ two-step, bias-controlled multiplex PCR assay. CDR3 libraries were sequenced on an Illumina NextSeq 500. Processing in the source paper ran as follows. The immunoSEQ Analyzer platform handled the initial alignment and bioinformatics, which included bias normalization against synthetic CDR3 analogs. V, D and J genes were annotated according to IMGT database definitions. VDJtools version 1.1.10 and the R package tcR version 2.2.1.11 were used with default settings for further TRBV analyses. For the GLIPH analysis, version 1.0 was run with default settings. Significant clonotype frequency changes were tested by 2-sided binomial test with Benjamini-Hochberg correction (alpha = 0.01) in CDR3 sequences with at least 5 reads. TCRdb holds this immuneACCESS table with in-frame rearrangements only. Some clones are missing; in checked studies, unresolved V genes explain under half, and the rest has no known cause. D and trimming were read from the DNA, whereas the V and J calls and clone size are those reported in that table. Here the sample has thousands of clones; approximately 74% occur a single time. Around 38% of the sample comes from the top ten.

Beyond this particular receptor, the publication reports: The fold change in CD8 clonality after therapy was inversely correlated with pretherapy clonality, which suggests that less biased repertoires were more open to remodeling. Nonresponders showed marked pretherapy clonal expansions with minimal repertoire change after therapy. The small cohort prevented assessing confounders such as concurrent antirejection and antiviral medications. Reconstitution after therapy appeared to involve both transferred clonotypes and endogenous clonotypes that were not detected in the therapy products. Reduced sample coverage from poor CD8+ T cell yield may be reflected in the few expansions detected in nonresponders.

This sequence originates from a human patient who had received a solid organ transplant and had CMV disease. Some T cells may have been brought in with the graft after a transplant. The input for sequencing was CD8+ T cells from blood, taken after autologous CMV-specific T cell therapy. The rearranged segments are TRBV11-2 and TRBJ2-3, and TRBD2 may be the D gene, going by 6 matching bases. The DNA sequence follows: TGTGCCAGCAGCTTACGGGACTCGGATACGCAGTATTTT. The translation is CASSLRDSDTQYF.